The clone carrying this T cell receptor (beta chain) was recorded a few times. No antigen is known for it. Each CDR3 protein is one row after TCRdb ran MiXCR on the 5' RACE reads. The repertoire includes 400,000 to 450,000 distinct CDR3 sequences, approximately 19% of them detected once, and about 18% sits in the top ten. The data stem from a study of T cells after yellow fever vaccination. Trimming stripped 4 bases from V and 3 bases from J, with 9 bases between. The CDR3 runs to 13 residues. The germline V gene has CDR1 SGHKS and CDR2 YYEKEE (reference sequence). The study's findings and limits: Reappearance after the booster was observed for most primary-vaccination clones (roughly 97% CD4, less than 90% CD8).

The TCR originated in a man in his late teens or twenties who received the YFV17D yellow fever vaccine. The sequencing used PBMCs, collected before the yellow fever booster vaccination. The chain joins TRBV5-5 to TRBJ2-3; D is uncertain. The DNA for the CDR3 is TGTGCCAGCAGCGGCTACTCTACAGATACGCAGTATTTT. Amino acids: CASSGYSTDTQYF.